These T cell receptor beta chains were read from a single sample in a study of blood T cell repertoires in COVID-19. Assay used: immunoSEQ multiplex PCR; TCRdb lists only in-frame clones, some missing. The sample includes hundreds of thousands of clones, around 86% seen only once; the top ten take approximately 3.5%. Sequences were obtained from PBMCs or T cells enriched from blood (not recorded which). The receptor set was obtained from a woman aged 40 to 50 with acute COVID-19. The CDR3 runs from the conserved cysteine through the conserved F or W. Fields, in order: CDR3 protein, CDR3 DNA, V gene, J gene, clone size, D gene. D genes are given only for firm matches. Rows may omit the clone size; those that give it use once, few, many or a size class.

cdr3_aa: CAISDRGPASYNEQFF
cdr3_nt: TGTGCCATCAGTGATAGGGGCCCTGCTTCCTACAATGAGCAGTTCTTC
v_call: TRBV10-3
j_call: TRBJ2-1
clone_size: NA
d_call: NA

cdr3_aa: CASSALQGSGNTIYF
cdr3_nt: TGCGCCAGCAGCGCTCTCCAGGGGTCTGGAAACACCATATATTTT
v_call: TRBV5-1
j_call: TRBJ1-3
clone_size: NA
d_call: NA

cdr3_aa: CASSEQGNYGYTF
cdr3_nt: TGTGCCAGTAGTGAACAGGGAAACTATGGCTACACCTTC
v_call: TRBV19
j_call: TRBJ1-2
clone_size: NA
d_call: NA

cdr3_aa: CASSYSEVSSGNTIYF
cdr3_nt: TGTGCCAGCAGTTACAGCGAAGTAAGCTCTGGAAACACCATATATTTT
v_call: TRBV6-5
j_call: TRBJ1-3
clone_size: NA
d_call: NA

cdr3_aa: CASSIIDSGGYTF
cdr3_nt: TGTGCCAGTAGTATAATAGACAGCGGGGGCTACACCTTC
v_call: TRBV19
j_call: TRBJ1-2
clone_size: NA
d_call: NA

cdr3_aa: CASSAGLAGGNEQFF
cdr3_nt: TGTGCCAGCAGCGCCGGACTAGCGGGAGGTAATGAGCAGTTCTTC
v_call: TRBV7-9
j_call: TRBJ2-1
clone_size: once
d_call: TRBD2

cdr3_aa: CASSVLAGGPGYEQYF
cdr3_nt: TGTGCCAGCAGTGTGCTAGCGGGAGGCCCTGGCTACGAGCAGTACTTC
v_call: TRBV25-1
j_call: TRBJ2-7
clone_size: NA
d_call: TRBD2

cdr3_aa: CASSTGGTGVNYGYTF
cdr3_nt: TGTGCCAGTAGTACTGGCGGGACAGGGGTTAACTATGGCTACACCTTC
v_call: TRBV19
j_call: TRBJ1-2
clone_size: NA
d_call: TRBD1

cdr3_aa: CASSDQGNYGYTF
cdr3_nt: TGTGCCAGCAGTGATCAGGGGAACTATGGCTACACCTTC
v_call: TRBV2
j_call: TRBJ1-2
clone_size: NA
d_call: NA

cdr3_aa: CASSLGAVNTEAFF
cdr3_nt: TGTGCCAGCAGCTTAGGTGCGGTGAACACTGAAGCTTTCTTT
v_call: TRBV7-3
j_call: TRBJ1-1
clone_size: few
d_call: NA

cdr3_aa: CASSLARTSFWGNEQFF
cdr3_nt: TGCGCCAGCAGCTTGGCTCGGACTAGCTTTTGGGGTAATGAGCAGTTCTTC
v_call: TRBV5-1
j_call: TRBJ2-1
clone_size: few
d_call: TRBD2

cdr3_aa: CASSWGGVMNTEAFF
cdr3_nt: TGTGCCAGCAGTTGGGGAGGGGTTATGAACACTGAAGCTTTCTTT
v_call: TRBV27
j_call: TRBJ1-1
clone_size: NA
d_call: NA

cdr3_aa: CASSQVASGSQMGSYNEQFF
cdr3_nt: TGTGCCAGCAGCCAAGTCGCTAGCGGGAGTCAAATGGGCTCCTACAATGAGCAGTTCTTC
v_call: TRBV3-1/TRBV3-2
j_call: TRBJ2-1
clone_size: once
d_call: TRBD2

cdr3_aa: CASSDRVVETQYF
cdr3_nt: TGCGCCAGCAGTGACAGGGTTGTGGAGACCCAGTACTTC
v_call: TRBV10-1
j_call: TRBJ2-5
clone_size: once
d_call: NA

cdr3_aa: CASSLPSGTYNEQFF
cdr3_nt: TGTGCCAGCAGCTTGCCCAGCGGAACCTACAATGAGCAGTTCTTC
v_call: TRBV5-6
j_call: TRBJ2-1
clone_size: NA
d_call: NA

cdr3_aa: CASSKPSGGGQPQHF
cdr3_nt: TGTGCCAGCAGCAAACCGTCCGGAGGAGGTCAGCCCCAGCATTTT
v_call: TRBV21-1
j_call: TRBJ1-5
clone_size: NA
d_call: NA

cdr3_aa: CASSVATGGTGELFF
cdr3_nt: TGTGCCAGCAGCGTAGCTACCGGAGGCACCGGGGAGCTGTTTTTT
v_call: TRBV9
j_call: TRBJ2-2
clone_size: NA
d_call: NA

cdr3_aa: CASSRGQGIGETQYF
cdr3_nt: TGCGCCAGCAGCCGAGGACAGGGGATAGGAGAGACCCAGTACTTC
v_call: TRBV4-1
j_call: TRBJ2-5
clone_size: NA
d_call: TRBD1

cdr3_aa: CASRGGVYGYTF
cdr3_nt: TGTGCCAGCAGGGGAGGGGTTTATGGCTACACCTTC
v_call: TRBV6-5
j_call: TRBJ1-2
clone_size: NA
d_call: NA

cdr3_aa: CASSLDGSNDEQYF
cdr3_nt: TGCGCCAGCAGCTTGGACGGGAGTAACGACGAGCAGTACTTC
v_call: TRBV5-1
j_call: TRBJ2-7
clone_size: NA
d_call: NA

cdr3_aa: CASSQLSSYNEQFF
cdr3_nt: TGCGCCAGCAGCCAGCTCAGCTCCTACAATGAGCAGTTCTTC
v_call: TRBV4-1
j_call: TRBJ2-1
clone_size: NA
d_call: NA

cdr3_aa: CASRARTGANTGELFF
cdr3_nt: TGTGCCAGCAGAGCTAGGACAGGGGCGAACACCGGGGAGCTGTTTTTT
v_call: TRBV2
j_call: TRBJ2-2
clone_size: NA
d_call: TRBD1

cdr3_aa: CASSLGRNTEAFF
cdr3_nt: TGTGCCAGCAGCTTAGGCAGAAACACTGAAGCTTTCTTT
v_call: TRBV7-3
j_call: TRBJ1-1
clone_size: once
d_call: NA

cdr3_aa: CARNKRGDTEAFF
cdr3_nt: TGTGCCAGAAACAAAAGAGGTGACACTGAAGCTTTCTTT
v_call: TRBV2
j_call: TRBJ1-1
clone_size: once
d_call: NA

cdr3_aa: CASSLGLEISSYEQYF
cdr3_nt: TGCGCCAGCAGCTTGGGTTTAGAAATTAGCTCCTACGAGCAGTACTTC
v_call: TRBV5-1
j_call: TRBJ2-7
clone_size: NA
d_call: NA

cdr3_aa: CASSPLTGGETSTQYF
cdr3_nt: TGTGCCAGCAGCCCTTTGACAGGGGGCGAGACCAGTACGCAGTATTTT
v_call: TRBV7-9
j_call: TRBJ2-3
clone_size: NA
d_call: TRBD1

cdr3_aa: CASSLVSGLSTDTQYF
cdr3_nt: TGTGCCAGCAGCTTAGTCAGCGGTCTAAGCACAGATACGCAGTATTTT
v_call: TRBV7-8
j_call: TRBJ2-3
clone_size: few
d_call: NA

cdr3_aa: CASSERVVGGFIGYTF
cdr3_nt: TGCGCCAGCAGTGAGCGGGTCGTCGGGGGTTTTATCGGCTACACCTTC
v_call: TRBV10-2
j_call: TRBJ1-2
clone_size: NA
d_call: NA

cdr3_aa: CASSFEGSYNSPLHF
cdr3_nt: TGTGCCAGCAGCTTCGAGGGATCCTATAATTCACCCCTCCACTTT
v_call: TRBV5-8
j_call: TRBJ1-6
clone_size: once
d_call: NA

cdr3_aa: CASSPPTGGAYNEQFF
cdr3_nt: TGTGCCAGCTCACCGCCGACAGGGGGCGCTTACAATGAGCAGTTCTTC
v_call: TRBV18
j_call: TRBJ2-1
clone_size: NA
d_call: TRBD1

cdr3_aa: CASTTGSYEQYF
cdr3_nt: TGTGCCAGCACCACAGGGTCCTACGAGCAGTACTTC
v_call: TRBV5-6
j_call: TRBJ2-7
clone_size: NA
d_call: NA

cdr3_aa: CASQGAGKYYSNQPQHF
cdr3_nt: TGTGCCTCGCAGGGGGCAGGGAAATATTATAGCAATCAGCCCCAGCATTTT
v_call: TRBV30
j_call: TRBJ1-5
clone_size: NA
d_call: TRBD1

cdr3_aa: CASSPVSLVERNTEAFF
cdr3_nt: TGTGCCAGCTCACCGGTGAGTTTGGTTGAGAGGAACACTGAAGCTTTCTTT
v_call: TRBV18
j_call: TRBJ1-1
clone_size: once
d_call: NA

cdr3_aa: CASSPTAGTGGTEAFF
cdr3_nt: TGTGCCAGCAGCCCAACCGCCGGGACGGGAGGTACTGAAGCTTTCTTT
v_call: TRBV4-2
j_call: TRBJ1-1
clone_size: once
d_call: NA

cdr3_aa: CASRVGQNRNQPQHF
cdr3_nt: TGTGCCAGCAGAGTGGGACAGAACCGCAATCAGCCCCAGCATTTT
v_call: TRBV2
j_call: TRBJ1-5
clone_size: NA
d_call: TRBD1

cdr3_aa: CASSIAGGVTGELFF
cdr3_nt: TGTGCCAGCAGTATAGCGGGAGGAGTTACCGGGGAGCTGTTTTTT
v_call: TRBV14
j_call: TRBJ2-2
clone_size: NA
d_call: TRBD2

cdr3_aa: CASSPDRGITGELFF
cdr3_nt: TGCGCCAGCAGCCCGGACAGGGGTATCACCGGGGAGCTGTTTTTT
v_call: TRBV5-1
j_call: TRBJ2-2
clone_size: NA
d_call: TRBD1

cdr3_aa: CASVRDRGEKLFF
cdr3_nt: TGTGCCAGTGTCCGGGACAGGGGGGAAAAACTGTTTTTT
v_call: TRBV11-2
j_call: TRBJ1-4
clone_size: NA
d_call: TRBD1

cdr3_aa: CSARPDRRYTF
cdr3_nt: TGCAGTGCTAGACCAGACAGACGCTACACCTTC
v_call: TRBV20-1
j_call: TRBJ1-2
clone_size: NA
d_call: NA

cdr3_aa: CAWSVRITDTQYF
cdr3_nt: TGTGCCTGGAGTGTGAGAATCACAGATACGCAGTATTTT
v_call: TRBV30
j_call: TRBJ2-3
clone_size: NA
d_call: NA

cdr3_aa: CASSLAHTGTSYNEQFF
cdr3_nt: TGTGCCAGCAGCTTAGCTCATACGGGAACCTCCTACAATGAGCAGTTCTTC
v_call: TRBV7-2
j_call: TRBJ2-1
clone_size: NA
d_call: NA